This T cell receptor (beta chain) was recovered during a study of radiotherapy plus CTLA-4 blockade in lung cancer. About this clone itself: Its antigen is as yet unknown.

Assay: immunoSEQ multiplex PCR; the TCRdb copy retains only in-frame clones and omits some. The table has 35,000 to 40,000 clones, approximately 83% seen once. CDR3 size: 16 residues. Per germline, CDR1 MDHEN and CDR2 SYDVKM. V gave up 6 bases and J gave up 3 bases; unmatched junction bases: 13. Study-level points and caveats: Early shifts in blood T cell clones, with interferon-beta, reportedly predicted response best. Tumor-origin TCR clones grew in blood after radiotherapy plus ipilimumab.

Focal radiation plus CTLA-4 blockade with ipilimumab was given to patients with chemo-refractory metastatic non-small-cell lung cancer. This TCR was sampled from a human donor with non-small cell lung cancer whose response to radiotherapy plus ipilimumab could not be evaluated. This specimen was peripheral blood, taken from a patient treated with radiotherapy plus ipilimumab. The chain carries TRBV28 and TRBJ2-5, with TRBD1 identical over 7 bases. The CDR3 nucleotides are TGTGCCAGCAGCATGGGACCACAGGGGCCCGAAGAGACCCAGTACTTC. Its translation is CASSMGPQGPEETQYF.